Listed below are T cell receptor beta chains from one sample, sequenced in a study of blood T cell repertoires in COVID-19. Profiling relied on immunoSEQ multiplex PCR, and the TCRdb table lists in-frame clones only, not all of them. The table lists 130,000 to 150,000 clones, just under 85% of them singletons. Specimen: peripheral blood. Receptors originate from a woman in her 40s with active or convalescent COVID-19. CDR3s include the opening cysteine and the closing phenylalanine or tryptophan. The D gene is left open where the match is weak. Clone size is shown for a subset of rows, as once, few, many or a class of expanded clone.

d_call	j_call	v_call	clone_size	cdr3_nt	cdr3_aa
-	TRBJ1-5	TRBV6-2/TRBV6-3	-	TGTGCCAGCAGTTACTCGGGACACCTCAATCAGCCCCAGCATTTT	CASSYSGHLNQPQHF
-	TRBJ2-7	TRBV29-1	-	-	CSVEVWRGSSYEQYF
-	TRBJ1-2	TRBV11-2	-	TGTGCCAGCAGCCGAAAGACAGACTATGGCTACACCTTC	CASSRKTDYGYTF
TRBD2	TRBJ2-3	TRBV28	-	TGTGCCAGCAGGTTAGCGGGAGCTAGCACAGATACGCAGTATTTT	CASRLAGASTDTQYF
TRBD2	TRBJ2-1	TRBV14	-	TGTGCCAGCAGCCCGATTCTTAGCGGGATGATCATGAATGAGCAGTTCTTC	CASSPILSGMIMNEQFF
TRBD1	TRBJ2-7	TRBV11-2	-	TGTGCCAGCAGCTCCAACGACCCGGGACAGGGGGTTGGGTCCTACGAGCAGTACTTC	CASSSNDPGQGVGSYEQYF
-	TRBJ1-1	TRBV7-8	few	TGTGCCAGCAGCTTATCTGGAGGAGTTAACACTGAAGCTTTCTTT	CASSLSGGVNTEAFF
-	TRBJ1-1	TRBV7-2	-	TGTGCCAGCAGCCCTCTTAGGGGGACCGTAGCTTTCTTT	CASSPLRGTVAFF
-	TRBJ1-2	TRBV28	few	TGTGCCAGCAGGGGGTTGGGGGGGCGAACTAACTATGGCTACACCTTC	CASRGLGGRTNYGYTF
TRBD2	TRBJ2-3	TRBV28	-	TGTGCCAGCAACCCTCTAGGACTAGCGGGAGTCGCAGATACGCAGTATTTT	CASNPLGLAGVADTQYF
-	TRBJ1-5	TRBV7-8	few	TGTGCCAGCAGCTTACGGGGAAGCAATCAGCCCCAGCATTTT	CASSLRGSNQPQHF
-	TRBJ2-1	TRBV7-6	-	TGTGCCAGCAGCTCTAGTAGACAGGGTGCGTGGAGGGGTACTAATGAGCAGTTCTTC	CASSSSRQGAWRGTNEQFF
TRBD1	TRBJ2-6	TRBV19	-	TGTGCCAGTAGTACCATTGGACAGGGCCGTGGTCGGGGGGCCAACGTCCTGACTTTC	CASSTIGQGRGRGANVLTF
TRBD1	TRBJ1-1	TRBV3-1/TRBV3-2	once	TGTGCCAGCAGCCCAGGGGGGAGTACTGAAGCTTTCTTT	CASSPGGSTEAFF
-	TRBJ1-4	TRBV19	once	TGTGCCAGTAGTTCCCCCTGGACAGAAGATAATGAAAAACTGTTTTTT	CASSSPWTEDNEKLFF
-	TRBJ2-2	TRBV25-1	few	TGTGCCAGCAGCATTACCGAGACCGGGGAGCTGTTTTTT	CASSITETGELFF
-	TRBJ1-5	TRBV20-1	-	TGCAGTGCTAGTTGGGGGCGGAACAATCAGCCCCAGCATTTT	CSASWGRNNQPQHF
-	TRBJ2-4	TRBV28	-	TGTGCCAGCAGTTTAGGGGGGGCCAAAAACATTCAGTACTTC	CASSLGGAKNIQYF
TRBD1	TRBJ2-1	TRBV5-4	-	TGTGCCAGCAGCGCGAGGGACAGGGACAATGAGCAGTTCTTC	CASSARDRDNEQFF
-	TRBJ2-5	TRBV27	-	TGTGCCAGCAGTTTAGTAGGTGGGGGGGGCAGGGAGACCCAGTACTTC	CASSLVGGGGRETQYF
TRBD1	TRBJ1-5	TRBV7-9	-	TGTGCCAGCAGCTTAGGGACAGGGGCCAATCAGCCCCAGCATTTT	CASSLGTGANQPQHF
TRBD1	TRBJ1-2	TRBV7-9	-	TGTGCCAGCAGCTTAGGGACAGGGTATGGCTACACCTTC	CASSLGTGYGYTF
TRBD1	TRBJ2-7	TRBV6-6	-	TGTGCCAGCGAATCGGGGGACAGGGGATCCTACGAGCAGTACTTC	CASESGDRGSYEQYF
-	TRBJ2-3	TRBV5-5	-	TGTGCCAGCAGCTTGGACTCAGGGCCCCCAACAGATACGCAGTATTTT	CASSLDSGPPTDTQYF
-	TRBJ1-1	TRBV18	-	TGTGCCAGCTTCCTACAGGAACAGAACACTGAAGCTTTCTTT	CASFLQEQNTEAFF
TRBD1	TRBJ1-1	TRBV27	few	TGTGCCAGCAGTTTGACAGGGACCAACACTGAAGCTTTCTTT	CASSLTGTNTEAFF
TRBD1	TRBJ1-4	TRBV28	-	TGTGCCAGCAGTTTGACAGGGGGCGCGGAAAAACTGTTTTTT	CASSLTGGAEKLFF
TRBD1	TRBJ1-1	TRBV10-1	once	TGCGCCAGCAGTGAAGCAGGGGGCACTGAAGCTTTCTTT	CASSEAGGTEAFF
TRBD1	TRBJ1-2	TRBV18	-	TGTGCCAGCTCATCCATACCCGCACCAAGACAGGGGGGGTATGGCTACACCTTC	CASSSIPAPRQGGYGYTF
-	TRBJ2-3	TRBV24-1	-	TGTGCCACCAGTGATCCGGGGGGCACAGATACGCAGTATTTT	CATSDPGGTDTQYF
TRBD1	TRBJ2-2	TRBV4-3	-	TGCGCCAGCAGCCGGTTGACAGGGGCGCCGAACACCGGGGAGCTGTTTTTT	CASSRLTGAPNTGELFF
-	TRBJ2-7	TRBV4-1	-	TGCGCCAGCAGCCAGGATGCTGAAGGGGTCTTCTACGAGCAGTACTTC	CASSQDAEGVFYEQYF
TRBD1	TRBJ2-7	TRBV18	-	TGTGCCAGCTCTTCAAAAGCCATCCCGGACAGGGGGAGTCACGAGCAGTACTTC	CASSSKAIPDRGSHEQYF
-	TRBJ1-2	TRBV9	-	TGTGCCAGCAGCGTAGGGCGGGGGATCTATGGCTACACCTTC	CASSVGRGIYGYTF
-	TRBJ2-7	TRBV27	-	TGTGCCAGCAGTCGCCGGACTAACTCCTACGAGCAGTACTTC	CASSRRTNSYEQYF
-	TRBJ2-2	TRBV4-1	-	TGCGCCAGCAGCCAAGGAGGGATGACGGTTCCCGGGGAGCTGTTTTTT	CASSQGGMTVPGELFF
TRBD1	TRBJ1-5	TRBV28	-	TGTGCCAGCAGTCCCGGGACAGGGAAAATTGCAAGCAATCAGCCCCAGCATTTT	CASSPGTGKIASNQPQHF
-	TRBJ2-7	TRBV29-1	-	TGCAGCGCCCTCACCGGGACAAGCTACGAGCAGTACTTC	CSALTGTSYEQYF
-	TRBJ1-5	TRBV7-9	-	TGTGCCAGCAGCTTTTGGGGAGATCAGCCCCAGCATTTT	CASSFWGDQPQHF
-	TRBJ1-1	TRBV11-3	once	TGTGCCAGCAGCTTCTCTCCCAGGGCTCCCCTGGGGAACACTGAAGCTTTCTTT	CASSFSPRAPLGNTEAFF
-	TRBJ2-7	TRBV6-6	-	TGTGCCAGCAGTTCGGGGATGGCCGAGCAGTACTTC	CASSSGMAEQYF
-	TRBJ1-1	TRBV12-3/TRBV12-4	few	TGTGCCACCTCGGTGAGCCCGAACACTGAAGCTTTCTTT	CATSVSPNTEAFF
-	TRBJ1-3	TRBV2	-	TGTGCCAGCAGGCGGGGGGGCGTCTCTGGAAACACCATATATTTT	CASRRGGVSGNTIYF
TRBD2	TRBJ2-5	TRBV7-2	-	TGTGCCAGCAGCTTATTGAGCGGGAGTGGACAAGAGACCCAGTACTTC	CASSLLSGSGQETQYF
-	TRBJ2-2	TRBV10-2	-	TGCGCCAGCAGTGAAGGGGGAAACACCGGGGAGCTGTTTTTT	CASSEGGNTGELFF
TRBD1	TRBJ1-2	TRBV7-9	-	TGTGCCAGCAGCTTAGAGCTAGGCCGGGACAGGGGCTATGGCTACACCTTC	CASSLELGRDRGYGYTF
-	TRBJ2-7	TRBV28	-	TGTGCCAGCAGTAAGTGGGCCGGGACTGCTTCCTACGAGCAGTACTTC	CASSKWAGTASYEQYF
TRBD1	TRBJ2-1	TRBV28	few	TGTGCCAGCAGGTGGGGACAGGGGTCCTACAATGAGCAGTTCTTC	CASRWGQGSYNEQFF
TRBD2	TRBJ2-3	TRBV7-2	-	TGTGCCAGCAGCTCGAGGGGACTAGCATCGACAGATACGCAGTATTTT	CASSSRGLASTDTQYF
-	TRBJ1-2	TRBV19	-	TGTGCCAGTAGTCCAGGGGATTATGGCTACACCTTC	CASSPGDYGYTF